The 20 T cell receptor beta chains presented below share a single source sample, sequenced in a study of spatial heterogeneity in lung cancer. Study observations and caveats: In tumors, expanded intratumoral alpha and beta TCR counts tracked mutation counts.

Each CDR3 protein gets one entry after TCRdb re-called the 5' RACE reads with MiXCR. The table records under 5,000 distinct CDR3 sequences, approximately 9.1% of them present only once. As to time point: sample taken at primary tumor resection. Their antigens are not known. Sequenced here: lung tumor tissue, sampled at surgery. The receptors here all came from a male donor with early-stage non-small cell lung cancer.

This clonotype appeared many times. The rearrangement links TRBV7-2 to TRBJ1-6; D is unresolved. This CDR3 has 14 amino acids. Germline assignment: CDR1 SGHTA and CDR2 FQGNSA. Deletions cut 0 bases from V and 7 bases from J, with 7 bases between. CDR3 protein: CASSLAKRNSPLHF. For the CDR3, the DNA is TGTGCCAGCAGCTTAGCGAAGAGAAATTCACCCCTCCACTTT.

By its share, this clonotype is medium-sized. The chain has TRBV7-2 and TRBJ1-1, with D uncertain. This CDR3 contains 13 residues. Germline CDR1 is SGHTA and CDR2 is FQGNSA. V was pared by 1 base and J by 3 bases, with 6 bases between. CDR3 in amino acids: CASSLGTYTEAFF. CDR3 DNA: TGTGCCAGCAGCTTAGGAACTTACACTGAAGCTTTCTTT.

This clonotype was picked up many times. The chain is built from TRBV7-9 and TRBJ2-7; 7 positions match TRBD2. V lost 2 bases and J lost 13; bases outside the gene matches: 26. Looked up from germline, CDR1 is SEHNR and CDR2 is FQNEAQ (reference sequence). The CDR3 loop spans 18 amino acids. The CDR3 sequence: CASSLKRSTGLLSQNLYF. In DNA form, the CDR3 reads TGTGCCAGCAGCTTAAAGCGTTCGACGGGACTACTTAGCCAGAACCTATACTTC. The full variable domain, completed using reference TRBV7-9 and TRBJ2-7, is DTGVSQNPRHKITKRGQNVTFRCDPISEHNRLYWYRQTLGQGPEFLTYFQNEAQLEKSRLLSDRFSAERPKGSFSTLEIQRTEQGDSAMYLCASSLKRSTGLLSQNLYFGPGTRLTVT.

This clonotype was counted ten times or more. The gene calls are TRBV4-2 and TRBJ2-2, with 12 bases aligning to TRBD1. The V gene's germline CDR1 is LGHNA and CDR2 YNFKEQ. V was clipped by 4 bases and J by 3 bases; unmatched bases: 12. The CDR3 runs 19 residues. Here the CDR3 reads CASSRVPGQGALDTGELFF. DNA for the CDR3: TGTGCCAGCAGCCGCGTTCCGGGACAGGGGGCGTTGGACACCGGGGAGCTGTTTTTT.

This clonotype appeared many times. The chain combines TRBV4-1 with TRBJ2-3, with 15 nucleotides matching TRBD2. Germline V gene data show CDR1 as MGHRA and CDR2 as YSYEKL. Trimming cost V 5 bases and J 1 base; bases outside gene matches: 1. The length of the CDR3 is 16 residues. CDR3: CASSGTSGGRTDTQYF. CDR3 DNA: TGCGCCAGCAGCGGGACTAGCGGGGGGCGCACAGATACGCAGTATTTT.

This clonotype has ten or more counts. The chain links TRBV29-1 to TRBJ2-7, with D perhaps TRBD2 (6 bases). Per germline, CDR1 SQVTM and CDR2 ANQGSEA. The V end lost 0 bases, the J end lost 4 bases, and 19 bases lay between the germline ends. The CDR3 extends over 16 amino acids. The CDR3 sequence is CSVEDRREKAGYEQYF. The CDR3 bases are TGCAGCGTTGAAGATCGCAGGGAGAAAGCGGGTTACGAGCAGTACTTC.

This clonotype was observed at least ten times. The genes are TRBV19 and TRBJ2-2; 8 nucleotides agree with TRBD2. Looked up from germline, CDR1 is LNHDA and CDR2 is SQIVND (reference sequence). V shed 1 base and J 7 bases; nucleotides not matched to a gene: 5. This CDR3 region has 15 residues. CDR3 region: CASSIAGGPIGELFF. The CDR3 coding sequence is TGTGCCAGTAGTATAGCGGGAGGGCCGATCGGGGAGCTGTTTTTT.

There are many counts of this clonotype. V is TRBV28 and J is TRBJ1-5; D unclear. This CDR3 is 12 amino acids long. Germline CDR1 reads MDHEN; CDR2 reads SYDVKM. The ends were cut back, 3 bases at V and 9 bases at J, with 9 bases in the middle. The CDR3 reads CASSFEGRPQHF. CDR3 nucleotides: TGTGCCAGCAGTTTCGAGGGTCGGCCCCAGCATTTT.

This chain connects TRBV10-3 to TRBJ1-1; TRBD1 matches at 10 bases. Per germline, CDR1 ENHRY and CDR2 SYGVKD. Losses at the gene ends were 11 bases for V and 6 bases for J; bases not matched to a gene: 9. CDR3 length: 13 residues. The CDR3 reads CAVRDRGGPEAFF. DNA of the CDR3: TGTGCCGTCCGGGACAGGGGTGGACCTGAAGCTTTCTTT.

By its share, this clonotype is medium-sized. The chain joins TRBV11-1 to TRBJ2-2, with D unclear. This CDR3 has 16 amino acids. With 5 bases removed from V and 1 base from J, the gap between germline ends came to 14 bases. CDR1 and CDR2 (germline): SGHAT, FQDESV (reference sequence). CDR3 loop: CASSPEDERNTGELFF. DNA for the CDR3: TGTGCCAGCAGCCCCGAGGATGAGCGGAACACCGGGGAGCTGTTTTTT.

This clonotype appeared many times. The chain recombines TRBV2 with TRBJ2-5, with 10 positions matching TRBD1. Germline V gene lookup returns CDR1 SNHLY and CDR2 FYNNEI. The CDR3 extends over 14 amino acids. Losses at the gene ends were 10 bases for V and 5 bases for J; bases not matched to a gene: 10. CDR3 protein: CANRRTGGDETQYF. Written as DNA, the CDR3 is TGTGCCAACAGGAGGACAGGGGGGGATGAGACCCAGTACTTC.

This clonotype occurred many times. V is TRBV6-1 and J is TRBJ1-4; D is unresolved. The CDR3 is 14 amino acids. CDR1 is MNHNS and CDR2 is SASEGT in the germline V gene. Trimming pared 8 bases from V and 0 bases from J, leaving 10 bases between. The CDR3 here is CASGSATTNEKLFF. As DNA, the CDR3 is TGTGCCAGCGGGTCAGCGACAACTAATGAAAAACTGTTTTTT.

This clonotype was found many times. The chain uses TRBV10-1 and TRBJ2-1, with 8 bases identical to TRBD1. Germline CDR1 and CDR2: WNHNN and SYGVQD (reference sequence). The V gene end was trimmed by 5 bases and the J gene end by 6 bases; junction bases not matched to a gene: 12. This CDR3 region has 16 residues. As DNA, the CDR3 is TGCGCCAGCAGTCCTCGACAGGGGTTAAGGTCCAATGAGCAGTTCTTC. It translates to CASSPRQGLRSNEQFF.

Relative to its sample, this clonotype is medium-sized. For the CDR3, the DNA is TGTGCCAGCACCTCCCTAGGGGGCGATCGCGAGCAGTACTTC. The encoded protein is CASTSLGGDREQYF. V is TRBV27 and J is TRBJ2-7; the match to TRBD1 covers 7 bases. Losses at the gene ends were 7 bases for V and 6 bases for J; bases not matched to a gene: 12. Looked up from germline, CDR1 is MNHEY and CDR2 is SMNVEV (reference sequence). This CDR3 has 14 amino acids.

This clonotype was picked up many times. The CDR3 sequence: CASSEGRGYGYTF. The CDR3 coding sequence is TGTGCCAGCAGTGAGGGCAGGGGCTATGGCTACACCTTC. This sequence joins TRBV25-1 and TRBJ1-2; perhaps TRBD1 as D (6 bases). This CDR3 comprises 13 residues. Germline assignment: CDR1 MGHDK and CDR2 SYGVNS. The V and J ends lost 3 bases and 4 bases respectively, with 9 bases between them.

This clonotype was observed many times. The J gene is TRBJ2-5, the V gene TRBV20-1, with 8 bases fitting TRBD1. Trimming removed 7 bases from V and 5 bases from J; junction bases left unmatched: 6. Germline lookup yields CDR1 DFQATT and CDR2 SNEGSKA (reference sequence). The CDR3 loop spans 12 amino acids. Here the CDR3 DNA reads TGCAGTGTCAGCAGGACAGGGGAGACCCAGTACTTC. Amino acid sequence: CSVSRTGETQYF.

This clonotype is labeled medium-sized. V usage is TRBV20-1 and J usage is TRBJ2-7; tentatively, D is TRBD1 (6 bases). The CDR3 extends over 16 amino acids. CDR1 and CDR2 from the germline V gene are DFQATT and SNEGSKA (reference sequence). Trimming pared 2 bases from V and 2 bases from J, leaving 19 bases between. CDR3 DNA sequence: TGCAGTGCTAGAATGCTCCGGGACATCGGAACCTACGAGCAGTACTTC. The encoded protein is CSARMLRDIGTYEQYF.

This chain links TRBV10-2 with TRBJ2-7, with 12 nucleotides matching TRBD2. V trimming: 6 bases; J trimming: 5 bases; junction bases outside the gene matches: 2. The CDR3 runs 13 residues. Germline CDR1 WSHSY, CDR2 SAAADI. The CDR3 loop reads CASRTSGSDEQYF. The CDR3 DNA reads TGCGCCAGCAGGACTAGCGGGAGCGACGAGCAGTACTTC.

This clonotype was counted at least ten times. The chain joins TRBV18 to TRBJ1-1; 10 nucleotides agree with TRBD1. Germline values: CDR1 KGHSH, CDR2 LQKENI. Unmatched junction bases numbered 3, after V lost 1 base and J lost 4 bases. The CDR3 extends over 15 amino acids. In nucleotides, the CDR3 is TGTGCCAGCTCACCACAGGGACAGGGGATCACTGAAGCTTTCTTT. Amino acid sequence: CASSPQGQGITEAFF.

This clonotype showed up many times. The chain is built from TRBV3-1 and TRBJ2-5, with 7 bases aligning to TRBD1. Per the germline V gene, CDR1 is LGHDT and CDR2 is YNNKEL (reference sequence). The ends lost 3 bases at V and 4 bases at J; junction bases unmatched: 8. The CDR3 contains 15 residues. The CDR3 loop is CASSHPKGAGETQYF. The CDR3, as DNA: TGTGCCAGCAGCCACCCTAAGGGGGCCGGAGAGACCCAGTACTTC.